What follows is one T cell receptor beta chain and its context. These data are taken from a study of blood T cell repertoires in COVID-19. Study-level background: Specimens from acute and convalescent COVID-19 originated in the United States, Italy and Spain. From T cells, B-cell-depleted T cells, or PBMCs came the material, which was cDNA or gDNA.

Those enrolled in Seattle joined during active infection and were followed longitudinally afterward. The authors' processing: How many nucleated cells were present was estimated from reference gene primer amplification. Method: immunoSEQ multiplex PCR; TCRdb's copy keeps in-frame clones and lacks some. Clonal size and the V and J genes are those of that table, whereas D and trimming came from the DNA. The sample has 500,000 to 600,000 clones; less than 90% are singletons. Germline CDR1 MGHDK, CDR2 SYGVNS. The CDR3 consists of 14 residues. Trimming left V 5 bases short and J 6 bases short, with 15 bases between.

The sequence derives from a woman between 45 and 60 years old with COVID-19, enrolled during active disease. The rearrangement uses TRBV25-1 and TRBJ2-3; weak D call: TRBD2 (5 bases). The specimen sequenced was peripheral blood. This CDR3 reads CASSNPGLDDTQYF. As DNA, the CDR3 is TGTGCCAGCAGTAATCCGGGGTTAGATGATACGCAGTATTTT.